Listed below are T cell receptor beta chains from one sample, sequenced in a study of blood T cells in healthy people across ages. In TCRdb, the 5' RACE reads were re-called with MiXCR into one record per CDR3 protein. Of about a million distinct CDR3 sequences listed, less than 45% are singletons. The sequenced material came from blood. The source of these receptors is a man younger than 30 in good health. Both conserved end residues are part of each CDR3. The order of the fields is CDR3 length, clone size, V gene, J gene, D gene, CDR3 protein, CDR3 DNA. D genes are given only for firm matches. Size is omitted from some rows. Given values are once, few, many or a class for expanded clones.

cdr3_length: 12
clone_size: NA
v_call: TRBV10-3
j_call: TRBJ2-1
d_call: NA
cdr3_aa: CAIRLGSNEQFF
cdr3_nt: TGTGCCATCAGACTAGGGTCCAATGAGCAGTTCTTC

cdr3_length: 15
clone_size: NA
v_call: TRBV5-6
j_call: TRBJ1-5
d_call: NA
cdr3_aa: CASSAGTSNNQPQHF
cdr3_nt: TGTGCCAGCAGCGCCGGGACATCTAACAATCAGCCCCAGCATTTT

cdr3_length: 13
clone_size: NA
v_call: TRBV25-1
j_call: TRBJ1-2
d_call: TRBD1
cdr3_aa: CASSGTGAYGYTF
cdr3_nt: TGTGCCAGCAGTGGGACAGGGGCGTATGGCTACACCTTC

cdr3_length: 19
clone_size: NA
v_call: TRBV4-1
j_call: TRBJ1-5
d_call: NA
cdr3_aa: CASSHRAFGLGGSNQPQHF
cdr3_nt: TGCGCCAGCAGCCACAGGGCTTTCGGTTTGGGAGGGAGCAATCAGCCCCAGCATTTT

cdr3_length: 15
clone_size: few
v_call: TRBV7-8
j_call: TRBJ1-4
d_call: NA
cdr3_aa: CASSTRDTPYEKLFF
cdr3_nt: TGTGCCAGCAGCACGAGGGACACTCCATATGAAAAACTGTTTTTT

cdr3_length: 12
clone_size: few
v_call: TRBV28
j_call: TRBJ1-5
d_call: NA
cdr3_aa: CASSEEYQPQHF
cdr3_nt: TGTGCCAGCAGTGAAGAGTATCAGCCCCAGCATTTT

cdr3_length: 18
clone_size: few
v_call: TRBV20-1
j_call: TRBJ2-1
d_call: TRBD2
cdr3_aa: CSAEGLAGGLSSYNEQFF
cdr3_nt: TGCAGTGCTGAAGGACTAGCGGGGGGCTTGAGCTCCTACAATGAGCAGTTCTTC

cdr3_length: 14
clone_size: few
v_call: TRBV3-1
j_call: TRBJ2-3
d_call: TRBD1
cdr3_aa: CASRKDRATDTQYF
cdr3_nt: TGTGCCAGCAGAAAAGACAGGGCCACAGATACGCAGTATTTT

cdr3_length: 14
clone_size: NA
v_call: TRBV16
j_call: TRBJ2-7
d_call: NA
cdr3_aa: CASSQSGTTYEQYF
cdr3_nt: TGTGCCAGCAGCCAATCGGGGACAACCTACGAGCAGTACTTC

cdr3_length: 16
clone_size: few
v_call: TRBV6-1
j_call: TRBJ1-4
d_call: NA
cdr3_aa: CASSAGGRLEYEKLFF
cdr3_nt: TGTGCCAGCAGTGCCGGCGGGCGATTGGAGTACGAAAAACTGTTTTTT

cdr3_length: 14
clone_size: few
v_call: TRBV2
j_call: TRBJ1-2
d_call: NA
cdr3_aa: CASSEQGLNYGYTF
cdr3_nt: TGTGCCAGCAGTGAGCAGGGTCTAAACTATGGCTACACCTTC

cdr3_length: 14
clone_size: few
v_call: TRBV3-1
j_call: TRBJ1-4
d_call: NA
cdr3_aa: CASSQGQGREKLFF
cdr3_nt: TGTGCCAGCAGCCAAGGGCAGGGGAGGGAAAAACTGTTTTTT

cdr3_length: 13
clone_size: NA
v_call: TRBV9
j_call: TRBJ2-3
d_call: NA
cdr3_aa: CASSVVSRDTQYF
cdr3_nt: TGTGCCAGCAGCGTAGTTTCTAGGGATACGCAGTATTTT

cdr3_length: 19
clone_size: few
v_call: TRBV21-1
j_call: TRBJ2-5
d_call: NA
cdr3_aa: CASSERQGFLCGFQETQYF
cdr3_nt: TGTGCCAGCAGCGAAAGACAGGGTTTTTTGTGTGGGTTCCAAGAGACCCAGTACTTC

cdr3_length: 13
clone_size: NA
v_call: TRBV29-1
j_call: TRBJ2-7
d_call: TRBD1
cdr3_aa: CSVYRGSSYEQYF
cdr3_nt: TGCAGCGTCTACAGGGGGAGCTCCTACGAGCAGTACTTC

cdr3_length: 15
clone_size: few
v_call: TRBV6-5
j_call: TRBJ2-1
d_call: NA
cdr3_aa: CASSYSTVGYNEQFF
cdr3_nt: TGTGCCAGCAGTTACTCGACCGTCGGGTACAATGAGCAGTTCTTC

cdr3_length: 14
clone_size: few
v_call: TRBV20-1
j_call: TRBJ1-2
d_call: NA
cdr3_aa: CSATTNNRAGGYTF
cdr3_nt: TGCAGTGCTACAACAAACAACAGGGCAGGTGGCTACACCTTC

cdr3_length: 16
clone_size: NA
v_call: TRBV20-1
j_call: TRBJ2-7
d_call: TRBD2
cdr3_aa: CSARGLAGANQEAQYF
cdr3_nt: TGCAGTGCTAGAGGCTTAGCGGGGGCGAACCAAGAGGCCCAGTACTTC

cdr3_length: 16
clone_size: NA
v_call: TRBV20-1
j_call: TRBJ1-1
d_call: NA
cdr3_aa: CSAPPTPGRMNTEAFF
cdr3_nt: TGCAGTGCTCCTCCTACACCGGGACGGATGAACACTGAAGCTTTCTTT

cdr3_length: 15
clone_size: NA
v_call: TRBV2
j_call: TRBJ2-6
d_call: NA
cdr3_aa: CASTGGISGVNVLTF
cdr3_nt: TGTGCCAGTACGGGGGGCATATCTGGGGTCAACGTCCTGACTTTC

cdr3_length: 11
clone_size: NA
v_call: TRBV25-1
j_call: TRBJ2-2
d_call: NA
cdr3_aa: CASGPSLELFF
cdr3_nt: TGTGCCAGCGGTCCAAGTCTCGAGCTGTTTTTT

cdr3_length: 13
clone_size: NA
v_call: TRBV13
j_call: TRBJ1-1
d_call: NA
cdr3_aa: CASRSRADAEAFF
cdr3_nt: TGTGCCAGCAGATCCCGGGCGGACGCTGAAGCTTTCTTT

cdr3_length: 15
clone_size: NA
v_call: TRBV9
j_call: TRBJ2-5
d_call: TRBD2
cdr3_aa: CASSASERGGRTQYF
cdr3_nt: TGTGCCAGCAGCGCATCGGAGCGGGGGGGACGGACCCAGTACTTC

cdr3_length: 14
clone_size: few
v_call: TRBV28
j_call: TRBJ1-1
d_call: NA
cdr3_aa: CASTPLRSNTEAFF
cdr3_nt: TGTGCCAGCACCCCACTCCGGTCGAACACTGAAGCTTTCTTT

cdr3_length: 15
clone_size: few
v_call: TRBV12-3/TRBV12-4
j_call: TRBJ2-7
d_call: TRBD1
cdr3_aa: CASSLLTGGSYEQYF
cdr3_nt: TGTGCCAGCAGTTTGTTGACAGGGGGCTCCTACGAGCAGTACTTC

cdr3_length: 13
clone_size: NA
v_call: TRBV11-3
j_call: TRBJ1-1
d_call: NA
cdr3_aa: CASSLDHQGEAFF
cdr3_nt: TGTGCCAGCAGCTTAGATCACCAGGGGGAAGCTTTCTTT

cdr3_length: 13
clone_size: NA
v_call: TRBV30
j_call: TRBJ2-1
d_call: NA
cdr3_aa: CAWSLRTDNEQFF
cdr3_nt: TGTGCCTGGAGTCTCCGTACAGACAATGAGCAGTTCTTC

cdr3_length: 15
clone_size: NA
v_call: TRBV7-2
j_call: TRBJ1-5
d_call: NA
cdr3_aa: CASSFGGEPALPQHF
cdr3_nt: TGTGCCAGCAGCTTTGGCGGAGAACCTGCCCTGCCCCAGCATTTT

cdr3_length: 15
clone_size: NA
v_call: TRBV6-6
j_call: TRBJ1-2
d_call: NA
cdr3_aa: CASSPGGPDNYGYTF
cdr3_nt: TGTGCCAGCAGCCCCGGCGGCCCTGATAACTATGGCTACACCTTC

cdr3_length: 17
clone_size: NA
v_call: TRBV29-1
j_call: TRBJ2-4
d_call: NA
cdr3_aa: CSVLQPGDSEAKNIQYF
cdr3_nt: TGCAGCGTACTCCAACCAGGGGACTCCGAGGCCAAAAACATTCAGTACTTC

cdr3_length: 14
clone_size: NA
v_call: TRBV27
j_call: TRBJ1-1
d_call: NA
cdr3_aa: CASSLYSSNTEAFF
cdr3_nt: TGTGCCAGCAGTTTATACTCCTCGAACACTGAAGCTTTCTTT

cdr3_length: 13
clone_size: NA
v_call: TRBV29-1
j_call: TRBJ2-7
d_call: NA
cdr3_aa: CSVGWRDTPEQYF
cdr3_nt: TGCAGCGTTGGGTGGCGGGACACCCCTGAGCAGTACTTC

cdr3_length: 17
clone_size: NA
v_call: TRBV12-2
j_call: TRBJ2-1
d_call: NA
cdr3_aa: CASRLLLRESSYNEQFF
cdr3_nt: TGTGCAAGTCGCTTACTCTTGCGGGAGAGCTCCTACAATGAGCAGTTCTTC

cdr3_length: 14
clone_size: few
v_call: TRBV2
j_call: TRBJ2-7
d_call: NA
cdr3_aa: CASTLRSGDYEQYF
cdr3_nt: TGTGCCAGCACTCTAAGGTCGGGAGACTACGAGCAGTACTTC

cdr3_length: 18
clone_size: NA
v_call: TRBV6-5
j_call: TRBJ2-5
d_call: NA
cdr3_aa: CASSYGPAGRKFQETQYF
cdr3_nt: TGTGCCAGCAGTTACGGGCCAGCGGGCCGAAAATTCCAAGAGACCCAGTACTTC

cdr3_length: 15
clone_size: few
v_call: TRBV7-2
j_call: TRBJ2-3
d_call: TRBD1
cdr3_aa: CASDEGAIGTDTQYF
cdr3_nt: TGTGCCAGCGATGAGGGGGCGATTGGCACAGATACGCAGTATTTT

cdr3_length: 14
clone_size: NA
v_call: TRBV6-2/TRBV6-3
j_call: TRBJ1-1
d_call: NA
cdr3_aa: CASTLTAKNTEAFF
cdr3_nt: TGTGCCAGCACTCTGACAGCCAAGAACACTGAAGCTTTCTTT

cdr3_length: 15
clone_size: NA
v_call: TRBV4-2
j_call: TRBJ1-2
d_call: NA
cdr3_aa: CASSQDGRVGYGYTF
cdr3_nt: TGTGCCAGCAGCCAAGACGGCAGGGTGGGGTATGGCTACACCTTC

cdr3_length: 14
clone_size: few
v_call: TRBV20-1
j_call: TRBJ1-1
d_call: NA
cdr3_aa: CSASTLAMNTEAFF
cdr3_nt: TGCAGTGCCTCGACACTCGCTATGAACACTGAAGCTTTCTTT

cdr3_length: 15
clone_size: NA
v_call: TRBV20-1
j_call: TRBJ2-3
d_call: TRBD1
cdr3_aa: CSAKQGAIWGDTQYF
cdr3_nt: TGCAGTGCTAAACAGGGGGCGATATGGGGAGATACGCAGTATTTT

cdr3_length: 14
clone_size: NA
v_call: TRBV14
j_call: TRBJ1-2
d_call: TRBD1
cdr3_aa: CASSPRQGAGGYTF
cdr3_nt: TGTGCCAGCAGCCCCAGACAGGGGGCAGGTGGCTACACCTTC

cdr3_length: 19
clone_size: NA
v_call: TRBV10-3
j_call: TRBJ1-1
d_call: TRBD1
cdr3_aa: CAISGGQDGLSFTGTEAFF
cdr3_nt: TGTGCCATCAGTGGGGGACAGGACGGATTGAGTTTTACGGGCACTGAAGCTTTCTTT